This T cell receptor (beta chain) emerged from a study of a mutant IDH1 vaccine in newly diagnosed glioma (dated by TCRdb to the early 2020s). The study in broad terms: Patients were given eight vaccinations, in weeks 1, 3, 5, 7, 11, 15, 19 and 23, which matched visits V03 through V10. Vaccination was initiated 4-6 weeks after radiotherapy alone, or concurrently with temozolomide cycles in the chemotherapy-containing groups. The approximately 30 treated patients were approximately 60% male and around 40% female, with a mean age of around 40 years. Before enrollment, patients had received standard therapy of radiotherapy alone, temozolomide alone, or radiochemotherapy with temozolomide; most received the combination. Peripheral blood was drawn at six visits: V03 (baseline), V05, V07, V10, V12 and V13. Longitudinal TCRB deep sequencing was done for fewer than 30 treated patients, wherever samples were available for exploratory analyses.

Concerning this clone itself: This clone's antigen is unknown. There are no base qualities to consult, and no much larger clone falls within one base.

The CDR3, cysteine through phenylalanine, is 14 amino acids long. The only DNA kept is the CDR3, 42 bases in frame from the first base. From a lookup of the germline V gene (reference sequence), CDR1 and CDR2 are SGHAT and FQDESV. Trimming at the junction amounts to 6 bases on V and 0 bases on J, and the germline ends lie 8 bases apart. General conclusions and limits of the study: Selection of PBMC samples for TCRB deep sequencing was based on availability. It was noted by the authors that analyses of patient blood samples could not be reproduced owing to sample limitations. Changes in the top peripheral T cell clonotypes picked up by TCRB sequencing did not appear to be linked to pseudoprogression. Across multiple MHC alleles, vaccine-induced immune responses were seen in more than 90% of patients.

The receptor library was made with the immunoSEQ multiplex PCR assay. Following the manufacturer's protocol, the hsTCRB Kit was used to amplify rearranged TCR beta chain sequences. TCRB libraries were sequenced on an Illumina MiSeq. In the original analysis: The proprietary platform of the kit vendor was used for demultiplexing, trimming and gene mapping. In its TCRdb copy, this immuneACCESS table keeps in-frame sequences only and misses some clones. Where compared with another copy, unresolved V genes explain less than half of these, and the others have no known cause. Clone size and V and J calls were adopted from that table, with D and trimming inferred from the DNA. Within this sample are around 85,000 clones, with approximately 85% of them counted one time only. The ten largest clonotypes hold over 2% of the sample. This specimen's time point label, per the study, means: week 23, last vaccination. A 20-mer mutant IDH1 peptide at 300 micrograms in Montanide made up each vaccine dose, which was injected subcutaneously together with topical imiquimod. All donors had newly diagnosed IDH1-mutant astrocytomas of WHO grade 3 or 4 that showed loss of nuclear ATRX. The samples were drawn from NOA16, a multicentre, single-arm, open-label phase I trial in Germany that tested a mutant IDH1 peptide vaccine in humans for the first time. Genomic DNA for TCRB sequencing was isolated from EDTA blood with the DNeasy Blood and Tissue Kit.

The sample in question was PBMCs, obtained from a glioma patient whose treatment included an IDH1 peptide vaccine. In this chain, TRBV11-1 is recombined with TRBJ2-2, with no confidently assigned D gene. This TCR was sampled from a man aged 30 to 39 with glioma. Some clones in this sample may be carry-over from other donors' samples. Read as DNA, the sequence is TGTGCCAGCAGAGGCGGAACGAACACCGGGGAGCTGTTTTTT. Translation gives CASRGGTNTGELFF. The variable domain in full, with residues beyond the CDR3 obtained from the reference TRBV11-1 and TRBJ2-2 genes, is EAEVAQSPRYKITEKSQAVAFWCDPISGHATLYWYRQILGQGPELLVQFQDESVVDDSQLPKDRFSAERLKGVDSTLKIQPAELGDSAMYLCASRGGTNTGELFFGEGSRLTVL.